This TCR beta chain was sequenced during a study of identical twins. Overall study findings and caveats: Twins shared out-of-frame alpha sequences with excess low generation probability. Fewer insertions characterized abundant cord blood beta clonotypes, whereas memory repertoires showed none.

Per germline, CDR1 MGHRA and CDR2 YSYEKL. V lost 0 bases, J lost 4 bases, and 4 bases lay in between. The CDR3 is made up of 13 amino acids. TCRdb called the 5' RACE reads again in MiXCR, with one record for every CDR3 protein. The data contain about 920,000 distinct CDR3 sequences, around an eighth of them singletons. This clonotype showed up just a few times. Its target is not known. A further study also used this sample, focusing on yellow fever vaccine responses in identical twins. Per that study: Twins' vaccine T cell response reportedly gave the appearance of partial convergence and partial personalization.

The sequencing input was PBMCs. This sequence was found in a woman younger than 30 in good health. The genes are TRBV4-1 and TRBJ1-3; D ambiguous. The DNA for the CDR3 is TGCGCCAGCAGCCAAGATCGGGGAAACACCATATATTTT. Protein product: CASSQDRGNTIYF.